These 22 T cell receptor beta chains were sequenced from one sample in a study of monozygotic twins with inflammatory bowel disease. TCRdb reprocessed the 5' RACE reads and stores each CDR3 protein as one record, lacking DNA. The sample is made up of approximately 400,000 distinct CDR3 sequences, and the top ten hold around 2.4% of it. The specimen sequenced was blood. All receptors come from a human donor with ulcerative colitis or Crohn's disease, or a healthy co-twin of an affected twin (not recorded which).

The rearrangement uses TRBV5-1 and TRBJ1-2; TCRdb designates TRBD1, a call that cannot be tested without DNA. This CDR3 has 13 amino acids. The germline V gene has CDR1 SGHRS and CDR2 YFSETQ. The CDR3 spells CASSSGQGHGYTF. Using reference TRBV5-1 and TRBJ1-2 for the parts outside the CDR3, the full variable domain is KAGVTQTPRYLIKTRGQQVTLSCSPISGHRSVSWYQQTPGQGLQFLFEYFSETQRNKGNFPGRFSGRQFSNSRSEMNVSTLELGDSALYLCASSSGQGHGYTFGSGTRLTVV.

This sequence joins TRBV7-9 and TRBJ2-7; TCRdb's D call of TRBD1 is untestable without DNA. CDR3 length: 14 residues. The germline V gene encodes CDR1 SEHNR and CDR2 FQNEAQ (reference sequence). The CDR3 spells CASSYGDNPYEQYF.

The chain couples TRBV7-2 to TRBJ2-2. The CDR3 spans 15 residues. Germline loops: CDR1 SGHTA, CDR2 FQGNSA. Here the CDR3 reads CASSLVSGNTGELFF.

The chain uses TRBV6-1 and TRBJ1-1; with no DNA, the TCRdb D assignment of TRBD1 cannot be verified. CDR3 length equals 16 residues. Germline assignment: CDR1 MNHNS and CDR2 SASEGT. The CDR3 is CASSPWGGGARTEAFF.

CDR3: CASSLGDRSSYEQYF. The chain links TRBV5-1 to TRBJ2-7; TCRdb's assignment of TRBD1 cannot be checked, as there is no DNA. The germline CDR1 and CDR2 sequences are SGHRS and YFSETQ. This CDR3 region has 15 residues.

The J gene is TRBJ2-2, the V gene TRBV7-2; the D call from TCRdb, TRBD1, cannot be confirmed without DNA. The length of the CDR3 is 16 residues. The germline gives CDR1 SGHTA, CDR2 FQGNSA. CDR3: CASSPPPTQNTGELFF.

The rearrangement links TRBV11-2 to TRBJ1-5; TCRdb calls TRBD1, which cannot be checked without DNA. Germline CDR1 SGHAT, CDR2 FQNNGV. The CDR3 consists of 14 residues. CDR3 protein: CASSKTGANQPQHF.

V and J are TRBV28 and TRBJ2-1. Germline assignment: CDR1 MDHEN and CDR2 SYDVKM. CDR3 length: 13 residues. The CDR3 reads CASSLRGNDEQFF. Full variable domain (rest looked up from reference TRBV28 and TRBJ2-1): DVKVTQSSRYLVKRTGEKVFLECVQDMDHENMFWYRQDPGLGLRLIYFSYDVKMKEKGDIPEGYSVSREKKERFSLILESASTNQTSMYLCASSLRGNDEQFFGPGTRLTVL.

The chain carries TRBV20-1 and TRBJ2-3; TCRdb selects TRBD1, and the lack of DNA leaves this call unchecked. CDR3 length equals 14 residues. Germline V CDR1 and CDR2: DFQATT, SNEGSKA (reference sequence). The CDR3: CSAIPATDTDTQYF.

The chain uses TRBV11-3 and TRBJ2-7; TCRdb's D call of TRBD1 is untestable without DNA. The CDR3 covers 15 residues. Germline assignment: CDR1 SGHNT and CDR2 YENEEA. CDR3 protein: CASSAPGTGVHEQYF.

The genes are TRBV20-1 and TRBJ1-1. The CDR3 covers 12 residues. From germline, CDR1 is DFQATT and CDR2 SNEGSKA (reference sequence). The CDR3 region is CSAVAGIPEAFF.

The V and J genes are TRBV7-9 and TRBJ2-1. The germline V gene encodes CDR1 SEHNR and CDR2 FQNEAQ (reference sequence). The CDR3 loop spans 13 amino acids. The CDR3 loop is CASSLETPSEQFF.

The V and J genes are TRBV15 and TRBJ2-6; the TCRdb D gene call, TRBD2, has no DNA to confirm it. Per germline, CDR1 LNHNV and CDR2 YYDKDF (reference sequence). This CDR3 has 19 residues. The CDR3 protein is CATSRDPPSGVSGANVLTF.

CDR3 sequence: CASSTPTSSRGYEQYF. This chain connects TRBV19 to TRBJ2-7; TCRdb's D call, TRBD2, is unchecked because there is no DNA. The length of the CDR3 is 16 residues. CDR1 is LNHDA and CDR2 is SQIVND in the germline V gene (reference sequence). Together with reference TRBV19 and TRBJ2-7, the CDR3 gives the full variable domain: DGGITQSPKYLFRKEGQNVTLSCEQNLNHDAMYWYRQDPGQGLRLIYYSQIVNDFQKGDIAEGYSVSREKKESFPLTVTSAQKNPTAFYLCASSTPTSSRGYEQYFGPGTRLTVT.

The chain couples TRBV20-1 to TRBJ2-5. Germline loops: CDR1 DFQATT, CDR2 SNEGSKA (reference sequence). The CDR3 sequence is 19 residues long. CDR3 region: CSARSLQRSQSEQQETQYF.

CDR3 region: CASRPTRGGQETQYF. The chain uses TRBV27 and TRBJ2-5; TCRdb lists TRBD2, though no DNA is available to test this call. The CDR3 extends over 15 amino acids. CDR1 and CDR2 (germline): MNHEY, SMNVEV (reference sequence).

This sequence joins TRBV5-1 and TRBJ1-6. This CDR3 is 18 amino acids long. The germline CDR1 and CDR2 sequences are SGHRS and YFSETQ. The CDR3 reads CASSLAGIDSYPNSPLHF.

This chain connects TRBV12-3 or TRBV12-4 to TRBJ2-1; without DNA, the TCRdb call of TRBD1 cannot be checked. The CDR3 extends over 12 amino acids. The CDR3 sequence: CASRASEGKQFF.

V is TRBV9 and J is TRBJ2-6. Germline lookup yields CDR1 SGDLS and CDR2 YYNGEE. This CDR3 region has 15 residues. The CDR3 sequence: CASSANPRGANVLTF.

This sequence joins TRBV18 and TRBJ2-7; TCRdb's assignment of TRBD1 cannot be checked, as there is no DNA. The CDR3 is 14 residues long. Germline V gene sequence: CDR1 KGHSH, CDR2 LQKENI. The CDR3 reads CASSPDRVSYEQYF. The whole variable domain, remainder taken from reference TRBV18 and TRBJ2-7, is NAGVMQNPRHLVRRRGQEARLRCSPMKGHSHVYWYRQLPEEGLKFMVYLQKENIIDESGMPKERFSAEFPKEGPSILRIQQVVRGDSAAYFCASSPDRVSYEQYFGPGTRLTVT.

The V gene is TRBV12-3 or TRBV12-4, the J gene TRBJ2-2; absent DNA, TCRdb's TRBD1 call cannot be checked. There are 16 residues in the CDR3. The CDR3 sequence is CASSLLGQSNTGELFF.

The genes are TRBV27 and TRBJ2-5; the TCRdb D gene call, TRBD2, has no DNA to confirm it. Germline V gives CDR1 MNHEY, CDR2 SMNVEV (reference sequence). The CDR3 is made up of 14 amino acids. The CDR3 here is CASGVMGPPETQYF.